These 16 T cell receptor beta chains were all obtained from the same sample, sequenced in a study of cytomegalovirus exposure and HLA in healthy donors. The protocol was immunoSEQ multiplex PCR, while the TCRdb copy is restricted to in-frame clones and leaves out a portion. Of approximately 180,000 clones in the sample, about 87% were seen once. Specimen: PBMCs. Every receptor here comes from a woman between 25 and 40 years old in good health and CMV-seronegative.

The table lists this clone with a few counts. The gene calls are TRBV6-5 and TRBJ1-3, with 7 bases that match TRBD1. The germline gives CDR1 MNHEY, CDR2 SVGAGI. CDR3 length: 14 amino acids. V gave up 7 bases and J gave up 3 bases; unmatched junction bases: 6. The CDR3 DNA sequence: TGTGCCAGCACTACCGGACAGGTTGGAAACACCATATATTTT. Translation: CASTTGQVGNTIYF.

The chain is built from TRBV5-1 and TRBJ2-2; TRBD1 agrees at 11 bases. The germline gives CDR1 SGHRS, CDR2 YFSETQ. V lost 4 bases, J lost 6 bases, and 5 bases stayed unmatched. CDR3 size: 15 residues. The CDR3 DNA reads TGCGCCAGCAGCCGGGACAGGGGGGAATCCGGGGAGCTGTTTTTT. Its protein product is CASSRDRGESGELFF. Variable domain in full (rest from reference TRBV5-1 and TRBJ2-2): KAGVTQTPRYLIKTRGQQVTLSCSPISGHRSVSWYQQTPGQGLQFLFEYFSETQRNKGNFPGRFSGRQFSNSRSEMNVSTLELGDSALYLCASSRDRGESGELFFGEGSRLTVL.

The chain recombines TRBV19 with TRBJ2-7, with 10 bases that match TRBD2. V lost 2 bases to trimming and J lost 4 bases; unmatched junction nucleotides: 11. There are 17 residues in the CDR3. The germline gives CDR1 LNHDA, CDR2 SQIVND (reference sequence). DNA of the CDR3: TGTGCCAGTAGTATATCCCCCCTTCTAGCGGGGGAATACGAGCAGTACTTC. Its protein product is CASSISPLLAGEYEQYF.

This chain uses TRBV4-1 with TRBJ1-1, with 9 bases that match TRBD1. Trimming took 2 bases from V and 7 from J; bases not matched to a gene: 20. Germline assignment: CDR1 MGHRA and CDR2 YSYEKL. CDR3 length: 19 amino acids. The CDR3 region has the DNA TGCGCCAGCAGCCAAAAGGTACCTCGCGCTCTCGGACAGGGGATTGAAGCTTTCTTT. Its protein is CASSQKVPRALGQGIEAFF.

The chain is built from TRBV12-5 and TRBJ1-1, with 9 bases fitting TRBD1. Germline V gene sequence: CDR1 LGHNT, CDR2 FRNRAP. The CDR3 is made up of 15 amino acids. V shed 6 bases and J 1 base; nucleotides not matched to a gene: 6. The chain's CDR3 is CASGPRQGGNTEAFF. The CDR3 DNA follows: TGTGCTAGTGGCCCTAGACAGGGGGGGAACACTGAAGCTTTCTTT.

V gene TRBV4-2 combines with J gene TRBJ2-2; D is undetermined. CDR1 is LGHNA and CDR2 is YNFKEQ in the germline V gene. V lost 1 base and J lost 5, with 8 bases in between. The CDR3 sequence is 14 residues long. This chain's CDR3 is CASSQGVKTGELFF. The CDR3 DNA is TGTGCCAGCAGCCAAGGCGTCAAGACCGGGGAGCTGTTTTTT.

This clone has only one observation. V gene TRBV13 combines with J gene TRBJ2-5, with 8 bases lining up with TRBD2. The ends lost 5 bases at V and 5 bases at J; junction bases unmatched: 13. The CDR3 extends over 16 amino acids. Germline V lookup: CDR1 PRHDT, CDR2 FYEKMQ (reference sequence). For the CDR3, the DNA is TGTGCCAGCAGCACCTCCGGGACTAGTCTTAGGGAGACCCAGTACTTC. Its protein product is CASSTSGTSLRETQYF. The full variable domain, in which reference TRBV13 and TRBJ2-5 provide the parts outside the CDR3, is AAGVIQSPRHLIKEKRETATLKCYPIPRHDTVYWYQQGPGQDPQFLISFYEKMQSDKGSIPDRFSAQQFSDYHSELNMSSLELGDSALYFCASSTSGTSLRETQYFGPGTRLLVL.

This clone has just one count. The chain has TRBV2 and TRBJ2-1; possibly TRBD1 for D (5 bases). Germline V gives CDR1 SNHLY, CDR2 FYNNEI. This CDR3 contains 12 residues. Deletions cut 3 bases from V and 6 bases from J, with 6 bases between. CDR3 bases: TGTGCCAGCAGTGATGACAGCAATGAGCAGTTCTTC. It translates to CASSDDSNEQFF.

The chain employs TRBV18 and TRBJ1-4; D is undetermined. This CDR3 is built from 14 residues. Per the germline V gene, CDR1 is KGHSH and CDR2 is LQKENI. V lost 3 bases, J lost 0 bases, and 5 bases lay in between. CDR3 DNA: TGTGCCAGCTCACCGGGAGCAACTAATGAAAAACTGTTTTTT. Amino acids: CASSPGATNEKLFF.

This chain connects TRBV5-1 to TRBJ1-2; TRBD1 matches at 8 bases. V lost 3 bases, J lost 5 bases, and 12 bases stayed unmatched. This CDR3 is 16 amino acids long. Germline loops: CDR1 SGHRS, CDR2 YFSETQ. This CDR3 reads CASSSDRGARHYGYTF. In DNA form, the CDR3 reads TGCGCCAGCAGCTCCGACAGGGGAGCACGTCATTATGGCTACACCTTC.

The V gene is TRBV6-1, the J gene TRBJ2-7; TRBD1 matches 7 bases. The CDR3 covers 15 residues. The J segment lost 0 bases and the V segment lost 6 bases, leaving 8 bases of the junction unmatched. CDR1 and CDR2 from the germline V gene are MNHNS and SASEGT. Written as DNA, the CDR3 is TGTGCCAGCAGGAACAGGGGTTTCGCCTCCTACGAGCAGTACTTC. It codes for CASRNRGFASYEQYF.

The chain recombines TRBV19 with TRBJ1-1; possible D gene TRBD1, 5 bases. Per the germline V gene, CDR1 is LNHDA and CDR2 is SQIVND (reference sequence). The CDR3 extends over 14 amino acids. V was cut by 5 bases and J by 0 bases, with 10 bases left in between. CDR3 nucleotides: TGTGCCAGTAGTTCCCAGGACATGAACACTGAAGCTTTCTTT. This codes for CASSSQDMNTEAFF.

The chain carries TRBV7-9 and TRBJ2-3; no clear D gene. This CDR3 comprises 13 residues. V lost 5 bases and J 7 bases, leaving 13 bases between the germline ends. Per germline, CDR1 SEHNR and CDR2 FQNEAQ (reference sequence). In DNA form, the CDR3 reads TGTGCCAGCAGCCAAGCTCAGGCCCATACGCAGTATTTT. This codes for CASSQAQAHTQYF.

This clone was counted between two and nine times. The J gene is TRBJ2-7, the V gene TRBV6-1; D perhaps matches TRBD1 (7 bases). Looked up from germline, CDR1 is MNHNS and CDR2 is SASEGT. The V end lost 1 base, the J end lost 3 bases, and 13 bases lay between the germline ends. The CDR3 runs 15 residues. The DNA for the CDR3 is TGTGCCAGCAGTGAAGGGGGGGACAGACACTACGAGCAGTACTTC. Its protein is CASSEGGDRHYEQYF.

V gene TRBV5-6 combines with J gene TRBJ1-3, with a possible D match to TRBD1 (5 bases). V lost 4 bases and J lost 0, with 17 bases in between. Per germline, CDR1 SGHDT and CDR2 YYEEEE. The CDR3 loop spans 17 amino acids. This chain's CDR3 is CASSVRGWGHSGNTIYF. DNA for the CDR3: TGTGCCAGCAGCGTACGGGGGTGGGGTCACTCTGGAAACACCATATATTTT.

The chain recombines TRBV18 with TRBJ1-5, with 8 bases aligning to TRBD1. Germline CDR1 KGHSH, CDR2 LQKENI. With 2 bases clipped from V and 6 bases from J, the junction kept 6 bases outside the gene matches. This CDR3 contains 15 residues. The CDR3, as DNA: TGTGCCAGCTCACCAGGGACAGGAGGTGGTCAGCCCCAGCATTTT. Residues: CASSPGTGGGQPQHF.